The 22 T cell receptor beta chains presented below share a single source sample, sequenced in a study of response to subunit inactivated influenza vaccine. TCRdb analysed the RT-PCR reads with MiXCR anew, one entry per CDR3 protein. The table shows hundreds of thousands of distinct CDR3 sequences, with over 25% occurring only once. The specimen comprised CD4+ T cells sorted from PBMCs, sampled about 5 days after vaccination. The receptors originated from a man in his fifties or sixties who received an inactivated influenza vaccine.

V and J are TRBV28 and TRBJ2-1; 7 nucleotides match TRBD2. Germline CDR1 MDHEN, CDR2 SYDVKM. Losses at the gene ends were 5 bases for V and 0 bases for J; bases not matched to a gene: 7. The CDR3 spans 16 residues. The CDR3 coding sequence is TGTGCCAGCAGTCCCCCTGGACTAGGCTCCTACAATGAGCAGTTCTTC. This translates into CASSPPGLGSYNEQFF.

This clonotype appeared many times. The chain couples TRBV29-1 to TRBJ2-4; D possibly uses TRBD1 or TRBD2 (6 bases each). Trimming cost V 8 bases and J 0 bases, with 17 bases left between them. Per germline, CDR1 SQVTM and CDR2 ANQGSEA. The CDR3 length is 15 residues. The CDR3 nucleotides are TGCAGCACTAAAGGGGGGACTGTAGCCAAAAACATTCAGTACTTC. This encodes CSTKGGTVAKNIQYF.

V is TRBV7-9 and J is TRBJ1-4, with 7 bases matching TRBD1. There are 14 residues in the CDR3. J lost 7 bases, V lost 5 bases, and 7 bases had no gene match. Germline V gives CDR1 SEHNR, CDR2 FQNEAQ (reference sequence). The CDR3 sequence: CASSPRQGFEKLFF. In DNA, the CDR3 is TGTGCCAGCAGCCCACGACAGGGATTTGAAAAACTGTTTTTT.

This clonotype is medium-sized within its sample. V and J are TRBV7-2 and TRBJ2-1, with TRBD1 as a possible D gene (7 bases). The germline gives CDR1 SGHTA, CDR2 FQGNSA. The CDR3 is made up of 14 amino acids. Trimming stripped 2 bases from V and 8 bases from J, with 13 bases between. This CDR3 reads CASSLQGGMDEQFF. The CDR3 bases are TGTGCCAGCAGCTTACAGGGGGGCATGGATGAGCAGTTCTTC.

The chain links TRBV5-5 to TRBJ1-2; the D is unclear. CDR3 length: 13 residues. Germline-derived CDR1 and CDR2 are SGHKS and YYEKEE (reference sequence). V was clipped by 4 bases and J by 3 bases, with 10 bases between them. DNA for the CDR3: TGTGCCAGCAGCAGGCGGACGGACTATGGCTACACCTTC. Translation: CASSRRTDYGYTF.

This clonotype has just a few counts. The chain links TRBV5-5 to TRBJ1-1; D not certain. Germline-derived CDR1 and CDR2 are SGHKS and YYEKEE (reference sequence). The CDR3 has 16 residues. V lost 4 bases and J lost 0, with 16 bases in between. CDR3 bases: TGTGCCAGCAGCCCGACGGTCCGTTTGATGAACACTGAAGCTTTCTTT. Translating gives CASSPTVRLMNTEAFF.

This clonotype appeared a few times. V is TRBV7-9 and J is TRBJ1-6; no definite D call. Germline V gene sequence: CDR1 SEHNR, CDR2 FQNEAQ (reference sequence). The CDR3 has 14 amino acids. V gave up 3 bases and J gave up 2 bases, with 5 bases separating them. CDR3 amino acids: CASSFAPYNSPLHF. The CDR3 DNA is TGTGCCAGCAGCTTCGCACCCTATAATTCACCCCTCCACTTT. Full variable domain (rest looked up from reference TRBV7-9 and TRBJ1-6): DTGVSQNPRHKITKRGQNVTFRCDPISEHNRLYWYRQTLGQGPEFLTYFQNEAQLEKSRLLSDRFSAERPKGSFSTLEIQRTEQGDSAMYLCASSFAPYNSPLHFGNGTRLTVT.

Only a few counts were recorded for this clonotype. The chain is built from TRBV20-1 and TRBJ1-1; D unresolved. The CDR3 is made up of 13 amino acids. Trimming stripped 3 bases from V and 6 bases from J, with 14 bases between. Germline lookup yields CDR1 DFQATT and CDR2 SNEGSKA (reference sequence). CDR3 DNA sequence: TGCAGTGCTAGTGGTACCGGAGGAGCTGAAGCTTTCTTT. Encoded protein: CSASGTGGAEAFF.

The chain joins TRBV9 to TRBJ2-7; 9 positions match TRBD1. The V segment lost 4 bases and the J segment 3 bases; nucleotides outside the gene matches: 8. Germline CDR1 and CDR2: SGDLS and YYNGEE. This CDR3 region has 15 residues. CDR3 region: CASSPGDRASYEQYF. CDR3 in DNA: TGTGCCAGCAGCCCGGGGGACAGGGCGAGCTACGAGCAGTACTTC.

The table lists this clonotype with many counts. The V and J genes are TRBV12-3 or TRBV12-4 and TRBJ2-1; D perhaps matches TRBD2 (5 bases). This CDR3 contains 14 residues. Trimming removed 3 bases at V and 2 bases at J, with 8 bases between. The CDR3 bases are TGTGCCAGCAGTTTGGGGAGTCCCTACAATGAGCAGTTCTTC. Its translation is CASSLGSPYNEQFF.

As to this clonotype: A junction boundary mismatches the germline segment, possibly from a read error. The chain employs TRBV20-1 and TRBJ2-5, with TRBD2 identical over 14 bases. CDR1 is DFQATT and CDR2 is SNEGSKA in the germline V gene (reference sequence). This CDR3 has 14 amino acids. The CDR3 region is CSAVTLRTSGGTNF. The CDR3 bases are TGCAGTGCCGTTACGCTGCGGACTAGCGGGGGGACGAACTTC.

This clonotype was seen more than once but under ten times. The rearrangement uses TRBV7-2 and TRBJ1-2, with TRBD1 matching 9 bases. The CDR3 contains 14 residues. Trimming cost V 4 bases and J 8 bases; bases outside gene matches: 8. Germline CDR1 reads SGHTA; CDR2 reads FQGNSA. In DNA form, the CDR3 reads TGTGCCAGCAGCTCGGGGACAGGGCGGTCGGGCTACACCTTC. It encodes CASSSGTGRSGYTF.

V and J are TRBV6-2 or TRBV6-3 and TRBJ1-5, with TRBD1 matching over 11 bases. This CDR3 comprises 15 residues. Germline lookup yields CDR1 MNHEY and CDR2 SVGEGT. V lost 5 bases to trimming and J lost 5 bases; unmatched junction nucleotides: 5. The CDR3 DNA reads as TGTGCCAGCAGTCAGCCGGGACAGGGGGATCAGCCCCAGCATTTT. Translating gives CASSQPGQGDQPQHF.

V usage is TRBV5-1 and J usage is TRBJ2-3, with D perhaps matching TRBD2 (5 bases). V gave up 4 bases and J gave up 11 bases, with 20 bases separating them. From germline, CDR1 is SGHRS and CDR2 YFSETQ. The CDR3 runs 14 residues. CDR3 amino acids: CASSPATPPEVQYF. CDR3 nucleotide sequence: TGCGCCAGCAGCCCCGCGACCCCGCCGGAGGTGCAGTATTTT.

The chain joins TRBV6-1 to TRBJ2-3, with 14 bases matching TRBD2. CDR1 is MNHNS and CDR2 is SASEGT in the germline V gene. The CDR3 covers 17 residues. After removal of 6 bases from V and 2 bases from J, the junction contained 7 bases not matched to a gene. CDR3 coding DNA: TGTGCCAGCAGCCCCGGGACTAGCGGGGGACCCACAGATACGCAGTATTTT. Translating gives CASSPGTSGGPTDTQYF.

This chain connects TRBV5-1 to TRBJ2-7; 10 nucleotides align to TRBD2. The CDR3 covers 15 residues. V lost 3 bases to trimming and J lost 5 bases; unmatched junction nucleotides: 8. The germline CDR1 and CDR2 sequences are SGHRS and YFSETQ. CDR3 loop: CASSSRGSGRDEQYF. The DNA for the CDR3 is TGCGCCAGCAGCTCCCGGGGGAGCGGGAGGGACGAGCAGTACTTC.

This clonotype was seen a few times. The chain has TRBV27 and TRBJ2-7; 9 bases match TRBD2. This CDR3 has 15 residues. The V and J ends lost 4 bases and 3 bases, in that order; junction bases with no gene match: 7. Germline CDR1 MNHEY, CDR2 SMNVEV (reference sequence). The CDR3 DNA is TGTGCCAGCAGTTCACGGACTAGCGCCGACTACGAGCAGTACTTC. Translated: CASSSRTSADYEQYF.

The chain links TRBV25-1 to TRBJ1-2, with 7 positions matching TRBD1. This CDR3 is built from 14 residues. The germline CDR1 and CDR2 sequences are MGHDK and SYGVNS. V was clipped by 3 bases and J by 3 bases; unmatched bases: 4. The CDR3 nucleotides read TGTGCCAGCAGTGAGCTTGACAGGGACTATGGCTACACCTTC. Protein sequence: CASSELDRDYGYTF.

The sample holds a few counts of this clonotype. The rearrangement uses TRBV5-1 and TRBJ2-1; a weak D match, TRBD2 (5 bases). The V gene's germline CDR1 is SGHRS and CDR2 YFSETQ. The CDR3 is made up of 15 amino acids. The V end lost 0 bases, the J end lost 7 bases, and 14 bases lay between the germline ends. As DNA, the CDR3 is TGCGCCAGCAGCTTGGATGACTCGGGAATAAATGAGCAGTTCTTC. This encodes CASSLDDSGINEQFF.

This clonotype was found a few times. J is TRBJ2-4 and V is TRBV5-8; 9 bases align to TRBD1. V trimming: 6 bases; J trimming: 2 bases; junction bases outside the gene matches: 9. CDR1 and CDR2 from the germline V gene are SGHTS and YDEGEE. The CDR3 totals 16 residues. DNA of the CDR3: TGTGCCAGCAACTTCCCCGGGACAGGGACCAAAAACATTCAGTACTTC. This codes for CASNFPGTGTKNIQYF.

This clonotype was observed a handful of times. The CDR3 sequence is CSVRRGARDQPQHF. In DNA, the CDR3 is TGCAGTGTTCGACGGGGGGCGCGGGATCAGCCCCAGCATTTT. J is TRBJ1-5 and V is TRBV20-1; the D gene is possibly TRBD1 (6 bases). V was pared by 7 bases and J by 5 bases, with 18 bases between. This CDR3 spans 14 amino acids. Germline values: CDR1 DFQATT, CDR2 SNEGSKA (reference sequence).

This clonotype was detected a few times. The rearrangement links TRBV4-1 to TRBJ1-4; a weak D match, TRBD1 (5 bases). The V and J ends lost 3 bases and 2 bases respectively, with 16 bases between them. CDR1 is MGHRA and CDR2 is YSYEKL in the germline V gene. CDR3 size: 17 residues. The CDR3 reads CASSHESGGSTNEKLFF. Here the CDR3 DNA reads TGCGCCAGCAGCCATGAATCGGGGGGGTCCACTAATGAAAAACTGTTTTTT.